The clone carrying this TCR beta chain was found many times. The antigen remains unidentified. TCR beta CDR3 regions were amplified from RNA. The HTBI primer set was used in a first-round RT-PCR of the TCR CDR3. MiXCR, run by TCRdb on the multiplex PCR reads, gives a single entry per CDR3 protein. Of 500,000 to 600,000 distinct CDR3 sequences in the sample, 46% were seen once. This record comes from a study of T cells in Graves' hyperthyroidism and ophthalmopathy. Points from the study as a whole: Most thyroid-expanded clonotypes above 0.001 were also found in blood. Ophthalmopathy got predicted by the model a median approximately 6.3 months before its onset. In simple terms, a model built on 13 V-J features told ophthalmopathy apart from stable hyperthyroidism.

Clinical symptoms, serum thyroxine and TRAb, thyroid ultrasound and orbital computed tomography together formed the diagnostic basis. V lost 4 bases to trimming and J lost 6 bases; unmatched junction nucleotides: 5. Looked up from germline, CDR1 is MGHRA and CDR2 is YSYEKL. The CDR3 is made up of 15 amino acids. V and J are TRBV4-1 and TRBJ2-7; 14 bases fit TRBD2. The specimen was peripheral blood or thyroid tissue (not recorded which). The receptor's source is an adult woman with Graves' disease, either hyperthyroidism or ophthalmopathy (not recorded which). For the CDR3, the DNA is TGCGCCAGCAGCCCAACGGGACTAGCGGGAGTCGAGCAGTACTTC. It codes for CASSPTGLAGVEQYF.